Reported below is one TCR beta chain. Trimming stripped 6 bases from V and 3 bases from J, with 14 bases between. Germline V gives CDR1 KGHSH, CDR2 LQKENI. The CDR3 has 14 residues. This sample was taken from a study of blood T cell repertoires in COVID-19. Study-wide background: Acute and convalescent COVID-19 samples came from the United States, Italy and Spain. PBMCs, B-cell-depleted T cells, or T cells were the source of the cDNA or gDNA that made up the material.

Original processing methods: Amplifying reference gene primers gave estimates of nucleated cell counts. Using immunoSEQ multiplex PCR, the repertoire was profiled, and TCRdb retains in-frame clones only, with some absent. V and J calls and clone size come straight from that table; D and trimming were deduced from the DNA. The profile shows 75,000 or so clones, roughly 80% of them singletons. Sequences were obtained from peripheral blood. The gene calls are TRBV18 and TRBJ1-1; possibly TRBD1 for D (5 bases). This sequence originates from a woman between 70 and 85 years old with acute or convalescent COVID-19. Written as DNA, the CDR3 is TGTGCCAGCTCTGCAAGATCCAGGGACACTGAAGCTTTCTTT. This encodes CASSARSRDTEAFF.